This TCR beta chain was sequenced during a study of T cell responses to AZD1222 COVID-19 vaccine. Some clones are missing from TCRdb's copy, which holds only in-frame ones; the method was immunoSEQ multiplex PCR. The sample carries 200,000 or so clones, 90% to 95% recorded once. CDR1 KGHDR and CDR2 SFDVKD come from the germline V gene. Trimming stripped 4 bases from V and 5 bases from J, with 5 bases between. The CDR3 runs to 12 residues. Sequenced here: peripheral blood, sampled on day 0 of AZD1222 vaccination. This TCR came from an adult in good health. This sequence joins TRBV24-1 and TRBJ2-1; no reliable D call. CDR3 residues: CATSDRNNEQFF. The CDR3 nucleotides read TGTGCCACCAGTGACCGTAACAATGAGCAGTTCTTC.